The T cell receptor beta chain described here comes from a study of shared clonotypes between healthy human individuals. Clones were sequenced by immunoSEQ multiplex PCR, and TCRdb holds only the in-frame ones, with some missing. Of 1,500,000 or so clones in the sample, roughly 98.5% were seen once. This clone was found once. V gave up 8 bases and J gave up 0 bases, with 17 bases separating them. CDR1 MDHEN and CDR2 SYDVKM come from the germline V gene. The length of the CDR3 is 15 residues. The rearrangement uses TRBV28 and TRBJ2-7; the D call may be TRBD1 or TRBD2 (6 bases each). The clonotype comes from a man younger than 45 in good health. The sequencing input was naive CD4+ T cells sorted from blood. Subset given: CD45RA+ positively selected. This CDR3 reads CASCITGRSSYEQYF. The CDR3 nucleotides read TGTGCCAGCTGCATTACAGGGAGGAGCTCCTACGAGCAGTACTTC.